The 17 T cell receptor beta chains below all came from one sample that was sequenced in a study of blood T cell repertoires in COVID-19. The data were produced by immunoSEQ multiplex PCR, yet TCRdb's version contains in-frame clones alone and is incomplete. Among over 85,000 clones, 75% to 90% were seen once, and the ten largest hold more than 7%. Material for sequencing was peripheral blood. The receptors were gathered from a man in his sixties with acute or convalescent COVID-19.

The chain links TRBV6-5 to TRBJ1-6; 9 bases fit TRBD1. J lost 7 bases, V lost 6 bases, and 7 bases had no gene match. Germline CDR1 is MNHEY and CDR2 is SVGAGI. The CDR3 totals 15 residues. CDR3 sequence: CASRRDRVGNSPLHF. In nucleotides, the CDR3 is TGTGCCAGCAGAAGGGACAGGGTGGGGAATTCACCCCTCCACTTT.

This clone showed up just once. The chain uses TRBV10-3 and TRBJ1-5; D uncertain. The length of the CDR3 is 14 residues. Germline values: CDR1 ENHRY, CDR2 SYGVKD. V was pared by 3 bases and J by 2 bases, with 8 bases between. CDR3: CAISEARGNQPQHF. The CDR3 nucleotides are TGTGCCATCAGTGAAGCTCGGGGCAATCAGCCCCAGCATTTT.

This sequence joins TRBV7-9 and TRBJ2-7; 8 nucleotides match TRBD1. The ends lost 2 bases at V and 4 bases at J; junction bases unmatched: 19. Germline V gene data show CDR1 as SEHNR and CDR2 as FQNEAQ (reference sequence). This CDR3 is built from 19 residues. CDR3 in DNA: TGTGCCAGCAGCTTAATCACCCCCCTGGAGACAGGGGATTTTTACGAGCAGTACTTC. As protein: CASSLITPLETGDFYEQYF.

The genes are TRBV5-1 and TRBJ1-1, with TRBD1 identical over 7 bases. The CDR3 is made up of 14 amino acids. V lost 4 bases and J lost 1; bases outside the gene matches: 4. Germline CDR1 and CDR2: SGHRS and YFSETQ. CDR3: CASSTRTGNTEAFF. For the CDR3, the DNA is TGCGCCAGCAGCACAAGGACAGGGAACACTGAAGCTTTCTTT.

This chain uses TRBV6-2 or TRBV6-3 with TRBJ2-1; the match to TRBD2 covers 8 bases. V was pared by 2 bases and J by 9 bases, with 3 bases of the junction left unmatched. CDR1 and CDR2 from the germline V gene are MNHEY and SVGEGT. CDR3 length: 13 residues. The CDR3, as DNA: TGTGCCAGCAGTTACGCTACTAGCGGTGAGCAGTTCTTC. Its protein product is CASSYATSGEQFF.

The chain employs TRBV7-2 and TRBJ2-3; no clear D. Per germline, CDR1 SGHTA and CDR2 FQGNSA. The ends were cut back, 7 bases at V and 1 base at J, with 12 bases in the middle. The CDR3 sequence is 14 residues long. CDR3 bases: TGTGCCAGCAAACTTTCCTCCCGCACAGATACGCAGTATTTT. Translating gives CASKLSSRTDTQYF. The entire variable domain, with the rest obtained from reference TRBV7-2 and TRBJ2-3, is as follows: GAGVSQSPSNKVTEKGKDVELRCDPISGHTALYWYRQSLGQGLEFLIYFQGNSAPDKSGLPSDRFSAERTGGSVSTLTIQRTQQEDSAVYLCASKLSSRTDTQYFGPGTRLTVL.

V usage is TRBV30 and J usage is TRBJ1-2; 7 bases match TRBD1. The trim removed 5 bases at V and 4 bases at J, leaving 7 bases unmatched. There are 13 residues in the CDR3. CDR1 is GTSNPN, CDR2 SVGIG, per germline (reference sequence). The CDR3 region has the DNA TGTGCCTGGTGGCAGGGGGAAGGCTATGGCTACACCTTC. It specifies CAWWQGEGYGYTF. Combining the CDR3 with reference TRBV30 and TRBJ1-2 gives the whole variable domain SQTIHQWPATLVQPVGSPLSLECTVEGTSNPNLYWYRQAAGRGLQLLFYSVGIGQISSEVPQNLSASRPQDRQFILSSKKLLLSDSGFYLCAWWQGEGYGYTFGSGTRLTVV.

The J gene is TRBJ1-2, the V gene TRBV30, with D uncertain. Germline V gene sequence: CDR1 GTSNPN, CDR2 SVGIG (reference sequence). CDR3 length: 13 residues. The V and J ends lost 0 bases and 2 bases respectively, with 7 bases between them. CDR3 sequence reads: CAWSVLQNYGYTF. CDR3 sequence (DNA): TGTGCCTGGAGTGTCCTACAGAACTATGGCTACACCTTC.

This sequence joins TRBV2 and TRBJ2-5; tentatively, D is TRBD2 (5 bases). This CDR3 has 11 residues. The germline V and J ends were trimmed by 4 bases and 5 bases, with 5 bases remaining between them. Germline CDR1 is SNHLY and CDR2 is FYNNEI. CDR3: CASSGEETQYF. As DNA, the CDR3 is TGTGCCAGCAGTGGGGAGGAGACCCAGTACTTC. The entire variable domain, with the rest obtained from reference TRBV2 and TRBJ2-5, is as follows: EPEVTQTPSHQVTQMGQEVILRCVPISNHLYFYWYRQILGQKVEFLVSFYNNEISEKSEIFDDQFSVERPDGSNFTLKIRSTKLEDSAMYFCASSGEETQYFGPGTRLLVL.

The chain employs TRBV6-5 and TRBJ1-2, with 8 nucleotides matching TRBD1. With V trimmed by 0 bases and J by 8 bases, 8 bases remained unmatched. The CDR3 has 15 amino acids. Looked up from germline, CDR1 is MNHEY and CDR2 is SVGAGI. The CDR3 is CASSYSSGGVSGYTF. For the CDR3, the DNA is TGTGCCAGCAGTTACTCTTCAGGGGGCGTCTCGGGCTACACCTTC.

The chain combines TRBV5-1 with TRBJ1-2, with D possibly matching TRBD1 (5 bases). The CDR3 covers 14 residues. CDR1 and CDR2 (germline): SGHRS, YFSETQ. Trimming removed 4 bases from V and 5 bases from J, with 15 bases in between. Here the CDR3 reads CASSPHAAGYGYTF. In DNA form, the CDR3 reads TGCGCCAGCAGCCCTCACGCGGCAGGGTATGGCTACACCTTC.

This sequence joins TRBV5-4 and TRBJ2-2, with TRBD1 matching over 8 bases. The V and J ends lost 4 bases and 6 bases, in that order; junction bases with no gene match: 11. Germline V gene data show CDR1 as SGHNT and CDR2 as YYREEE (reference sequence). The CDR3 runs to 16 residues. CDR3 residues: CASSPPQGGIAGELFF. CDR3 sequence (DNA): TGTGCCAGCAGCCCCCCACAGGGGGGTATCGCCGGGGAGCTGTTTTTT. The whole variable domain, remainder taken from reference TRBV5-4 and TRBJ2-2, is ETGVTQSPTHLIKTRGQQVTLRCSSQSGHNTVSWYQQALGQGPQFIFQYYREEENGRGNFPPRFSGLQFPNYSSELNVNALELDDSALYLCASSPPQGGIAGELFFGEGSRLTVL.

V usage is TRBV6-2 or TRBV6-3 and J usage is TRBJ2-3, with D hard to call. The CDR3 contains 14 residues. Germline loops: CDR1 MNHEY, CDR2 SVGEGT. Trimming stripped 5 bases from V and 0 bases from J, with 9 bases between. The CDR3 bases are TGTGCCAGCAGTGCCCTCACTAGCACAGATACGCAGTATTTT. Its translation is CASSALTSTDTQYF.

This clone showed up just a few times. This chain links TRBV5-4 with TRBJ2-3; a possible D gene is TRBD2 (5 bases). V lost 6 bases and J 0 bases, leaving 14 bases between the germline ends. The CDR3 totals 15 residues. Germline CDR1 SGHNT, CDR2 YYREEE (reference sequence). The CDR3 bases are TGTGCCAGCAACAGTCGGCGGGCCAGCACAGATACGCAGTATTTT. Its protein product is CASNSRRASTDTQYF.

The chain carries TRBV29-1 and TRBJ1-1; D is perhaps TRBD1 (5 bases). The CDR3 is 12 amino acids. CDR1 is SQVTM, CDR2 ANQGSEA, per germline. Deletions cut 7 bases from V and 3 bases from J, with 12 bases between. The CDR3 spells CSGTHRYTEAFF. The CDR3 nucleotides read TGCAGCGGAACCCACAGGTACACTGAAGCTTTCTTT.

The chain has TRBV15 and TRBJ2-7; TRBD1 is a possible D gene (6 bases). The CDR3 spans 13 residues. Germline CDR1 LNHNV, CDR2 YYDKDF (reference sequence). Trimming pared 5 bases from V and 5 bases from J, leaving 13 bases between. This CDR3 reads CATSYTTGNEQYF. The CDR3 DNA follows: TGTGCCACCAGCTATACTACAGGGAACGAGCAGTACTTC.

The chain recombines TRBV29-1 with TRBJ1-1; a weak D match, TRBD1 (6 bases). The CDR3 contains 14 residues. V was cut by 4 bases and J by 10 bases, with 22 bases left in between. Germline CDR1 and CDR2: SQVTM and ANQGSEA. CDR3 DNA sequence: TGCAGCGTTGTCCCTTCCGGGACAAGGGGGTCAGCTTTCTTT. Translating it yields CSVVPSGTRGSAFF.